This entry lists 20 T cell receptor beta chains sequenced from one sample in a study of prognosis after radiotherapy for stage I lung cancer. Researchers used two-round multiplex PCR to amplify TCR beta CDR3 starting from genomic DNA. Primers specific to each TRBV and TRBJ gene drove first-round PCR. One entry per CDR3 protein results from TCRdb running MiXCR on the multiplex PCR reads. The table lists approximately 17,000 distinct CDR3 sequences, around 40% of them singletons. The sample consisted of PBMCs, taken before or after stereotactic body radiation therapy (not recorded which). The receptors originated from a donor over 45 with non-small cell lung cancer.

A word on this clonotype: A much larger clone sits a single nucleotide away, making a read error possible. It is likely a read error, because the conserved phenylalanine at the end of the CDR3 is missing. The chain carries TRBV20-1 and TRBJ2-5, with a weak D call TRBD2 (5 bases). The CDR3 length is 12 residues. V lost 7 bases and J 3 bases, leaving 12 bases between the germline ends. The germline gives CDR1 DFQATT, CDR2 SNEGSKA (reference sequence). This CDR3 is CSVLQREETQYL. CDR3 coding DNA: TGCAGTGTTTTGCAGAGGGAAGAGACCCAGTACTTA.

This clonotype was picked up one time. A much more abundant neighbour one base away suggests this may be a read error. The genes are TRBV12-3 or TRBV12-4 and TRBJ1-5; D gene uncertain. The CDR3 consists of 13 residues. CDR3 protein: CAISLGMNQPQHF. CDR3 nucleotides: TGTGCCATCAGTTTAGGAATGAATCAGCCCCAGCATTTT.

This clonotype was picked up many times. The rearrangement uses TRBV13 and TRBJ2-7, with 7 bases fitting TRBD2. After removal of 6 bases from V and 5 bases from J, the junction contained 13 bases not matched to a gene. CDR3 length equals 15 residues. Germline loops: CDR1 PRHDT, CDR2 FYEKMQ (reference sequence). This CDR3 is CASSPREGRKHEQYF. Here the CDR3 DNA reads TGTGCCAGCAGTCCAAGGGAGGGCCGAAAGCACGAGCAGTACTTC.

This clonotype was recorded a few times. CDR3 nucleotide sequence: TGCGCCAGCAGTGATTTGGTGGGGCTGGGAAACACCATATATTTT. Its protein product is CASSDLVGLGNTIYF. The V gene is TRBV10-2, the J gene TRBJ1-3; D might be TRBD1 (5 bases). Germline CDR1 reads WSHSY; CDR2 reads SAAADI. The V and J ends lost 3 bases and 4 bases respectively, with 13 bases between them. There are 15 residues in the CDR3.

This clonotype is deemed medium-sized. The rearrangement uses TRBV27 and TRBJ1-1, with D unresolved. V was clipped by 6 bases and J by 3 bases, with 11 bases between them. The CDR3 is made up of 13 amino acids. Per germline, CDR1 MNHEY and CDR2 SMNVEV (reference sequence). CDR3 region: CASSYAGHTEAFF. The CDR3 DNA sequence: TGTGCCAGCAGCTACGCCGGGCACACTGAAGCTTTCTTT.

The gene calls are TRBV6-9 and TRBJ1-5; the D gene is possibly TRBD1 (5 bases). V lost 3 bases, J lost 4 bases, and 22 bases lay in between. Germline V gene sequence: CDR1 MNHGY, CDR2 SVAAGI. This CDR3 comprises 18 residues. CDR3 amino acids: CASSYQRAGPYRNQPQHF. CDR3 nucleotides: TGTGCCAGCAGTTACCAACGCGCAGGGCCGTATAGAAATCAGCCCCAGCATTTT.

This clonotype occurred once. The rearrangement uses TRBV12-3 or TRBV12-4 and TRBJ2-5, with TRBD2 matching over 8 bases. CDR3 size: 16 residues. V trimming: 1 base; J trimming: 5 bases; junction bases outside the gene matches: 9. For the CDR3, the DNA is TGTGCCAGCAGTTTAGAGAGGGGACTAGGAGGGGAGACCCAGTACTTC. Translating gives CASSLERGLGGETQYF.

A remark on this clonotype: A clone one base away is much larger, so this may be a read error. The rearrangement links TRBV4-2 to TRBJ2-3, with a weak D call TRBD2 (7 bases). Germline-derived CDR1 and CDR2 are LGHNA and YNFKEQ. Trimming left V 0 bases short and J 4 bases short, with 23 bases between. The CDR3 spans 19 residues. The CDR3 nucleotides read TGTGCCAGCAGCCAAGAAGCGTGGGGGGGCCCCGGTGAGTCAGATACGCAGTATTTT. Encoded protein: CASSQEAWGGPGESDTQYF.

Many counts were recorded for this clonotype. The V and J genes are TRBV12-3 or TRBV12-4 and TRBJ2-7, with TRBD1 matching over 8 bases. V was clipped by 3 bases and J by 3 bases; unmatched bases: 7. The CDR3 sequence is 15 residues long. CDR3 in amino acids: CASSLTGDVGYEQYF. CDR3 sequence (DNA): TGTGCCAGCAGTTTGACAGGGGACGTCGGCTACGAGCAGTACTTC.

Here the CDR3 DNA reads TGTGTCACTAGCAGAGACGGAATCGACGAGCAGTTCTTC. It specifies CVTSRDGIDEQFF. The chain uses TRBV15 and TRBJ2-1; weak D call: TRBD2 (6 bases). CDR1 and CDR2 (germline): LNHNV, YYDKDF (reference sequence). The CDR3 is made up of 13 amino acids.

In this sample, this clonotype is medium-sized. The CDR3 sequence: CASSLRSQDSSGATEAFF. As DNA, the CDR3 is TGCGCCAGCAGCTTGCGCTCCCAGGACAGCTCGGGGGCCACTGAAGCTTTCTTT. The rearrangement links TRBV5-1 to TRBJ1-1, with a possible D match to TRBD1 (6 bases). Germline V gives CDR1 SGHRS, CDR2 YFSETQ. V shed 1 base and J shed 4 bases, with 23 bases lying between them. The CDR3 extends over 18 amino acids. The full variable domain, in which reference TRBV5-1 and TRBJ1-1 provide the parts outside the CDR3, is KAGVTQTPRYLIKTRGQQVTLSCSPISGHRSVSWYQQTPGQGLQFLFEYFSETQRNKGNFPGRFSGRQFSNSRSEMNVSTLELGDSALYLCASSLRSQDSSGATEAFFGQGTRLTVV.

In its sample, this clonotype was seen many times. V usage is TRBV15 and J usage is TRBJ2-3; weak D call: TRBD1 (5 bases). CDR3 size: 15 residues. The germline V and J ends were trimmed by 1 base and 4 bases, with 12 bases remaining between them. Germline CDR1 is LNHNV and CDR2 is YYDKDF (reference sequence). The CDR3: CATSRVSGLADTQYF. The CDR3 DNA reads TGTGCCACCAGCAGAGTTTCAGGGTTAGCAGATACGCAGTATTTT.

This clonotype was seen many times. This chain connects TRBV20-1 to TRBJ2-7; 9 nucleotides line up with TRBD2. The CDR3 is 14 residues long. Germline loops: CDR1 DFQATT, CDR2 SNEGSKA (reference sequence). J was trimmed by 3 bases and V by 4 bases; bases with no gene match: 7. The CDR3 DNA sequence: TGCAGTGCTACCAGTAGCGGGGGATACTACGAGCAGTACTTC. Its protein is CSATSSGGYYEQYF.

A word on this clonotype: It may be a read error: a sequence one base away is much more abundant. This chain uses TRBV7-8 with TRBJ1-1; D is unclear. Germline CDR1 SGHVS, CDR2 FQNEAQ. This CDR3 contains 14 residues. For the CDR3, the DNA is TGTGCCAGCAGCTTAGGACGAGGGAACACTGATGCTTTCTTT. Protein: CASSLGRGNTDAFF.

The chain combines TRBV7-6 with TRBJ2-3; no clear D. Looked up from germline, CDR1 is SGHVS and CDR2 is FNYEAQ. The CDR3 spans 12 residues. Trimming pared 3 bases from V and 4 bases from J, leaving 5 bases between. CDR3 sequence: CASSFLADTQYF. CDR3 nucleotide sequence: TGTGCCAGCAGCTTCTTGGCAGATACGCAGTATTTT.

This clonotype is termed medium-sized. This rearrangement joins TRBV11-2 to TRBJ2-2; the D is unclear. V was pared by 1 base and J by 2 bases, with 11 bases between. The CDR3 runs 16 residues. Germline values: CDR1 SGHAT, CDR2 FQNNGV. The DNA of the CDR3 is TGTGCCAGCAGCTTAGGAGCAGCCTCTAACACCGGGGAGCTGTTTTTT. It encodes CASSLGAASNTGELFF.

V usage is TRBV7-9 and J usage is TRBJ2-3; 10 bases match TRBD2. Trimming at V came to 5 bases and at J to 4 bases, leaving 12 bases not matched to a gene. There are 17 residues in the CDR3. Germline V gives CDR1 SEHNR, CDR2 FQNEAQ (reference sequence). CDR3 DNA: TGTGCCAGCAGCGATGGACTTCTAGCGGGAGACCCAGATACGCAGTATTTT. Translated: CASSDGLLAGDPDTQYF.

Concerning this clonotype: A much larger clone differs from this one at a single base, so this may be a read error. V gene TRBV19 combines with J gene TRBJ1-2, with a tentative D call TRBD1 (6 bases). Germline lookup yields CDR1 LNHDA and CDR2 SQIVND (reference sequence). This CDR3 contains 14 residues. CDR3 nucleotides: TGTGCCAGTAGTATAGTATTGCAGGGGTATGTCTACACCTTC. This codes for CASSIVLQGYVYTF.

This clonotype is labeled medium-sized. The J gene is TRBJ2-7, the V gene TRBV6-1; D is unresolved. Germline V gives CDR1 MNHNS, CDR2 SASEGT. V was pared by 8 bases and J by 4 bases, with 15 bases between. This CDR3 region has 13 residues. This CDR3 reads CASAKELGYEQYF. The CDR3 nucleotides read TGTGCCAGCGCCAAGGAGCTCGGTTACGAGCAGTACTTC.

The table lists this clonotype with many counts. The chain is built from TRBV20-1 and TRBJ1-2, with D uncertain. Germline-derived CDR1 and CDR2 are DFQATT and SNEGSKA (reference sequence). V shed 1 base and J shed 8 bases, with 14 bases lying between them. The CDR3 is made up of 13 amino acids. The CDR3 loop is CSARASGSYGYTF. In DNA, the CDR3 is TGCAGTGCTAGAGCCTCGGGCAGTTACGGCTACACCTTC.